The rows below give T cell receptor beta chains drawn from one sample of a study of shared clonotypes between healthy human individuals. Produced via immunoSEQ multiplex PCR; TCRdb's table is partial and in-frame only. The sample contains roughly 720,000 clones, about 92% of which appear only once. The sequencing sample was made of memory CD8+ T cells from PBMCs. These receptors came from a man between 18 and 29 years old in good health. Some clones in this sample may be carry-over from other donors' samples. Both conserved end residues are part of each CDR3. D genes are given only for firm matches.

V gene	D gene	J gene	CDR3 protein
TRBV27	NA	TRBJ1-3	CASSWRGNTIYF
TRBV29-1	NA	TRBJ2-7	CSVQGGGFYEQYF
TRBV27	NA	TRBJ1-5	CASSFGADQPQHF
TRBV5-4	NA	TRBJ1-2	CASSQELQHSYGYTF
TRBV6-5	NA	TRBJ2-1	CASSYGEVNEQFF
TRBV28	TRBD2	TRBJ2-2	CASGGHWGTGELFF
TRBV7-9	NA	TRBJ2-7	CASSFRIMDEQYF
TRBV7-6	NA	TRBJ1-4	CASSLTAGSNEKLFF
TRBV9	TRBD2	TRBJ2-7	CASSASLLAGDSYEQYF
TRBV29-1	TRBD1	TRBJ2-7	CSVELGGPPYEQYF